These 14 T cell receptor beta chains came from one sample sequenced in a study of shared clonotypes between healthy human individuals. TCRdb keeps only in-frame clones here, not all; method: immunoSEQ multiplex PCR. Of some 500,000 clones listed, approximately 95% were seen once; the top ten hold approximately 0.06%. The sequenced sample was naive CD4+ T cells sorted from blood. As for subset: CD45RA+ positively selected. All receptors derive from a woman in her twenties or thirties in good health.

This CDR3 reads CASSRNPGQGNEQFF. The CDR3 DNA reads as TGTGCCAGCAGCAGAAACCCGGGACAAGGCAATGAGCAGTTCTTC. The V and J genes are TRBV7-3 and TRBJ2-1; TRBD1 is a possible D gene (6 bases). This CDR3 comprises 15 residues. V shed 5 bases and J shed 6 bases, with 17 bases lying between them. Per germline, CDR1 SGHTA and CDR2 FQGTGA.

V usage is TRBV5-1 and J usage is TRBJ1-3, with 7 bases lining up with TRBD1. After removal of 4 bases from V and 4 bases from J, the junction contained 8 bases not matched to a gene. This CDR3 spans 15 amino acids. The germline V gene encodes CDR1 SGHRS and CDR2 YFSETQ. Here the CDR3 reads CASSRTGTEGNTIYF. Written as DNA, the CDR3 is TGCGCCAGCAGCCGTACCGGGACAGAGGGAAACACCATATATTTT.

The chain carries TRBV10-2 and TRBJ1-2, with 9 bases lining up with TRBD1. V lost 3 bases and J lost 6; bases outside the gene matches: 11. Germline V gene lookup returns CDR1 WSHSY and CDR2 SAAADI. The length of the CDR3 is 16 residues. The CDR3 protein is CASSEARGTGPDGYTF. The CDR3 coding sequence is TGCGCCAGCAGTGAAGCCCGTGGGACAGGGCCGGATGGCTACACCTTC.

The CDR3 protein is CASSLLTGSKDEQYF. The CDR3 DNA follows: TGTGCCAGCAGTTTATTGACAGGGAGTAAGGACGAGCAGTACTTC. The chain is built from TRBV28 and TRBJ2-7; 7 bases fit TRBD1. Unmatched junction bases numbered 8, after V lost 1 base and J lost 5 bases. CDR1 is MDHEN, CDR2 SYDVKM, per germline. The CDR3 totals 15 residues.

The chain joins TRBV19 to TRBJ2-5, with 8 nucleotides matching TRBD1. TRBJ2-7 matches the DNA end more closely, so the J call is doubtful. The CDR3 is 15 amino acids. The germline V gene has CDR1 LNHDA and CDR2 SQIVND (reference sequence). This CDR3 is CASRGTGKASYEQYF. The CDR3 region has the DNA TGTGCCAGTAGAGGGACAGGTAAAGCCTCCTACGAGCAGTACTTC.

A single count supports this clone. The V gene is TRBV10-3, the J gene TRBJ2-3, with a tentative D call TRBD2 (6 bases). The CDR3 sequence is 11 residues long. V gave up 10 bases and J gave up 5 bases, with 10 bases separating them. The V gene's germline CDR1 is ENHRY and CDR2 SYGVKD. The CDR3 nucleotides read TGTGCCACGGGCGGGGAAGATACGCAGTATTTT. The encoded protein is CATGGEDTQYF.

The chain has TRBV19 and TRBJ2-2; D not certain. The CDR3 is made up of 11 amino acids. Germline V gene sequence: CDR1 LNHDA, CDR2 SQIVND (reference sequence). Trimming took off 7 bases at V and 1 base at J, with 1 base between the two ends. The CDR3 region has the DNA TGTGCCAGTAAGAACACCGGGGAGCTGTTTTTT. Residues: CASKNTGELFF.

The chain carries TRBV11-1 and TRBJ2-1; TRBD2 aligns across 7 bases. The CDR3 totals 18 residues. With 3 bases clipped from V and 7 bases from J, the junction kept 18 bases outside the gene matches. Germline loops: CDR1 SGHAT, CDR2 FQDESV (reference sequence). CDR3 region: CASSFYVVGRSGRNEQFF. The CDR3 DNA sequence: TGTGCCAGCAGCTTTTATGTCGTCGGGAGGTCGGGCAGGAATGAGCAGTTCTTC. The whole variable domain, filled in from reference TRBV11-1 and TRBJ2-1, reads EAEVAQSPRYKITEKSQAVAFWCDPISGHATLYWYRQILGQGPELLVQFQDESVVDDSQLPKDRFSAERLKGVDSTLKIQPAELGDSAMYLCASSFYVVGRSGRNEQFFGPGTRLTVL.

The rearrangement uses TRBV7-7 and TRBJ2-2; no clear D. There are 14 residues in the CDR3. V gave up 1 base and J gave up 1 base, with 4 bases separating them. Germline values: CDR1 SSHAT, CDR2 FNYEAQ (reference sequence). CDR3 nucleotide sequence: TGTGCCAGCAGCTTAGATGAGAACACCGGGGAGCTGTTTTTT. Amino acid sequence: CASSLDENTGELFF.

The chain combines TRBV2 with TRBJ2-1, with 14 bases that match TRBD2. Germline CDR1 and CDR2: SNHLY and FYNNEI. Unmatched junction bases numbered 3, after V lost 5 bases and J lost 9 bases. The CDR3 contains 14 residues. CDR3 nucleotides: TGTGCCAGCAGTCGACTAGCGGGAGGGCCTGAGCAGTTCTTC. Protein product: CASSRLAGGPEQFF.

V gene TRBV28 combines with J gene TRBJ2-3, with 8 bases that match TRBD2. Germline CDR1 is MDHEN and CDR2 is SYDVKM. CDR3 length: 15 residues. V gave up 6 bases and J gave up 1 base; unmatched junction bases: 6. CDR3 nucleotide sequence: TGTGCCAGCAGACTTACTAGCGGAGGCACAGATACGCAGTATTTT. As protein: CASRLTSGGTDTQYF. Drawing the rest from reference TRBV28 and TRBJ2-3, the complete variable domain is DVKVTQSSRYLVKRTGEKVFLECVQDMDHENMFWYRQDPGLGLRLIYFSYDVKMKEKGDIPEGYSVSREKKERFSLILESASTNQTSMYLCASRLTSGGTDTQYFGPGTRLTVL.

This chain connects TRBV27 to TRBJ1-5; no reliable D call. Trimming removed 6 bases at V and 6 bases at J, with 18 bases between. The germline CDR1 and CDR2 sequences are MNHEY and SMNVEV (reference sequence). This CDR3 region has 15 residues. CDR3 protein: CASSPLSAGSQPQHF. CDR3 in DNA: TGTGCCAGCAGCCCCCTATCCGCAGGCAGTCAGCCCCAGCATTTT.

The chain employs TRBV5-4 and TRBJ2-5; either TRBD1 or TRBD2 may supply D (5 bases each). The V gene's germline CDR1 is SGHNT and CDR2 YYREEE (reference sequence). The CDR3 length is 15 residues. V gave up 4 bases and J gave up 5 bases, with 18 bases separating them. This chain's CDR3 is CASSPGWTGTETQYF. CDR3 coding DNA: TGTGCCAGCAGCCCAGGATGGACCGGGACGGAGACCCAGTACTTC. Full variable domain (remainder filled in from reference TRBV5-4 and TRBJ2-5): ETGVTQSPTHLIKTRGQQVTLRCSSQSGHNTVSWYQQALGQGPQFIFQYYREEENGRGNFPPRFSGLQFPNYSSELNVNALELDDSALYLCASSPGWTGTETQYFGPGTRLLVL.

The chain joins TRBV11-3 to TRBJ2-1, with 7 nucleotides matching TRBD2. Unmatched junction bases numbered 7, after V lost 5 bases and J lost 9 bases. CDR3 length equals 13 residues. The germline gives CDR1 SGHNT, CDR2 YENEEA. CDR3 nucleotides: TGTGCCAGCAGCAATTGGGGGGGAAGTGAGCAGTTCTTC. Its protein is CASSNWGGSEQFF.